What follows describes a single TCR beta chain. The data derive from a study of OX40 agonist ivuxolimab in advanced cancers. Assay: immunoSEQ multiplex PCR; the TCRdb copy retains only in-frame clones and omits some. The repertoire holds 45,000 to 55,000 clones, with around 83% as singletons. CDR3 size: 14 residues. The trim removed 7 bases at V and 4 bases at J, leaving 7 bases unmatched. Germline V gene data show CDR1 as MDHEN and CDR2 as SYDVKM. This sequence originates from an adult with an advanced solid tumor such as melanoma, head and neck, liver or kidney cancer. The rearrangement joins TRBV28 to TRBJ2-5, with 9 bases fitting TRBD1. The input for sequencing was CD4+ or CD8+ T cells sorted from blood, taken in a trial of the OX40 agonist ivuxolimab. CDR3 nucleotide sequence: TGTGCCAGCACGAAACTGGACAGGGGAGAGACCCAGTACTTC. Protein product: CASTKLDRGETQYF.